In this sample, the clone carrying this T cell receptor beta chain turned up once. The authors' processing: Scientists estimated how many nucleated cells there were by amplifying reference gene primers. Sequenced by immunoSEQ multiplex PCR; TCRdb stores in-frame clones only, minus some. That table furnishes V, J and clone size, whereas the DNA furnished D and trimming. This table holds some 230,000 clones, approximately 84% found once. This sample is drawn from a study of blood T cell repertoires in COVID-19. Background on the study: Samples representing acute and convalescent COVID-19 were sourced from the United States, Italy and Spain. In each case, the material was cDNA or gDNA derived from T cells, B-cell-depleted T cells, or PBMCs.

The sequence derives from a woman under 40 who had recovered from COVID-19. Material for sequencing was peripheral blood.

In DNA form, the CDR3 reads TGTGCCACCAGCAGAGAAGGAGCTGATGGCTACACCTTC. It specifies CATSREGADGYTF. The gene calls are TRBV15 and TRBJ1-2; no reliable D call. The CDR3 has 13 amino acids. Trimming removed 0 bases at V and 6 bases at J, with 8 bases between. Germline CDR1 and CDR2: LNHNV and YYDKDF (reference sequence).